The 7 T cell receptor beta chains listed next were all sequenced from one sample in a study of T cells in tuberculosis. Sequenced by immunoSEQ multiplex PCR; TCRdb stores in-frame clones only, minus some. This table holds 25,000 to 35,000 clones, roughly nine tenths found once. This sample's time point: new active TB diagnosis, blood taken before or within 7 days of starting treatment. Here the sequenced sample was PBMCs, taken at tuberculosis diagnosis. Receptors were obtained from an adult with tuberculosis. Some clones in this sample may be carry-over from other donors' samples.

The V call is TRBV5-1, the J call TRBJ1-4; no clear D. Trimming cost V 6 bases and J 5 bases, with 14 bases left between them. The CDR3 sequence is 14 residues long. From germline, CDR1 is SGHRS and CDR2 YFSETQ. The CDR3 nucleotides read TGCGCCAGCAACAACGGGATACCCAATGAAAAACTGTTTTTT. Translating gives CASNNGIPNEKLFF. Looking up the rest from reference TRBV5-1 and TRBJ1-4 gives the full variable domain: KAGVTQTPRYLIKTRGQQVTLSCSPISGHRSVSWYQQTPGQGLQFLFEYFSETQRNKGNFPGRFSGRQFSNSRSEMNVSTLELGDSALYLCASNNGIPNEKLFFGSGTQLSVL.

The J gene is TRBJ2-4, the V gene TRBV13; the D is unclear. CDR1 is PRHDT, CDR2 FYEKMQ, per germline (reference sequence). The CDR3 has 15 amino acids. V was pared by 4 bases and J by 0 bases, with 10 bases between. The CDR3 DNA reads TGTGCCAGCAGCTCCCAGACTCTAGCCAAAAACATTCAGTACTTC. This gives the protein CASSSQTLAKNIQYF.

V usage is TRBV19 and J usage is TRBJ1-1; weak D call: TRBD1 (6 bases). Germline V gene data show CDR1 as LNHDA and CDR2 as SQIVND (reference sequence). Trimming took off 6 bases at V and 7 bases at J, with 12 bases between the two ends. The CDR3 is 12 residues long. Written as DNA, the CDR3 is TGTGCCAGTAGCCAGGGGTACTTTGAAGCTTTCTTT. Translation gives CASSQGYFEAFF. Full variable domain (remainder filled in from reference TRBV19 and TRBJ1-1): DGGITQSPKYLFRKEGQNVTLSCEQNLNHDAMYWYRQDPGQGLRLIYYSQIVNDFQKGDIAEGYSVSREKKESFPLTVTSAQKNPTAFYLCASSQGYFEAFFGQGTRLTVV.

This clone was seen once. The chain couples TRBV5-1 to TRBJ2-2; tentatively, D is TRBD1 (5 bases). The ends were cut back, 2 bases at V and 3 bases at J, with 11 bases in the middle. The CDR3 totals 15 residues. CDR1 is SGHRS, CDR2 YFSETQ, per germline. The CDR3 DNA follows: TGCGCCAGCAGCTTAGGGGCAGGGTACACCGGGGAGCTGTTTTTT. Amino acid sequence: CASSLGAGYTGELFF.

This CDR3 is CATSRVAGSNSPLHF. The CDR3 coding sequence is TGTGCCACCAGCAGAGTCGCAGGGTCTAATTCACCCCTCCACTTT. The V call is TRBV15, the J call TRBJ1-6; TRBD1 is a possible D gene (5 bases). The V gene's germline CDR1 is LNHNV and CDR2 YYDKDF (reference sequence). The CDR3 contains 15 residues. Trimming left V 1 base short and J 6 bases short, with 10 bases between. The full variable domain, with the rest looked up from reference TRBV15 and TRBJ1-6, is DAMVIQNPRYQVTQFGKPVTLSCSQTLNHNVMYWYQQKSSQAPKLLFHYYDKDFNNEADTPDNFQSRRPNTSFCFLDIRSPGLGDTAMYLCATSRVAGSNSPLHFGNGTRLTVT.

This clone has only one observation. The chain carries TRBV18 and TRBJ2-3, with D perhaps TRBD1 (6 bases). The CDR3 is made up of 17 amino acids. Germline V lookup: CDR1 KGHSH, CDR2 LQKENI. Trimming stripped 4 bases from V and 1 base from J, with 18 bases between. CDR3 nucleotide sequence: TGTGCCAGCTCACTGAGGGACAAGAGGTTTGGCACAGATACGCAGTATTTT. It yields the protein CASSLRDKRFGTDTQYF.

In DNA form, the CDR3 reads TGTGCCAGCAGCCGACAGACGGGTTCACCCCTCCACTTT. This codes for CASSRQTGSPLHF. The chain links TRBV9 to TRBJ1-6; the D gene is possibly TRBD1 (5 bases). V was clipped by 4 bases and J by 9 bases, with 11 bases between them. The CDR3 totals 13 residues. Germline CDR1 is SGDLS and CDR2 is YYNGEE.